Below, 20 T cell receptor beta chains from the same sample are listed, as sequenced in a study of T cells after yellow fever vaccination. MiXCR, applied by TCRdb to the 5' RACE reads, yields one record per CDR3 protein. The table lists 120,000 or so distinct CDR3 sequences, roughly 8.2% of them singletons. The material was CD8+ T cells sorted from PBMCs, obtained on the day of the yellow fever booster vaccination. The receptors stem from a man aged 18 to 35 who received the YFV17D yellow fever vaccine.

This clonotype was detected only a few times. The rearrangement links TRBV5-5 to TRBJ1-1; D unresolved. This CDR3 is 11 amino acids long. V was clipped by 4 bases and J by 8 bases, with 9 bases between them. Germline loops: CDR1 SGHKS, CDR2 YYEKEE (reference sequence). CDR3 DNA: TGTGCCAGCAGCCGGGAAGGAGAAGCTTTCTTT. This translates into CASSREGEAFF.

This clonotype was detected a few times. The chain links TRBV25-1 to TRBJ1-1, with D uncertain. V was clipped by 3 bases and J by 5 bases, with 19 bases between them. Germline V CDR1 and CDR2: MGHDK, SYGVNS. This CDR3 has 16 residues. The DNA for the CDR3 is TGTGCCAGCAGTGATTCCTGGGTGGTAGGATGGACTGAAGCTTTCTTT. Residues: CASSDSWVVGWTEAFF.

This clonotype occurred a few times. The rearrangement links TRBV20-1 to TRBJ2-3; 11 bases fit TRBD2. The ends lost 0 bases at V and 3 bases at J; junction bases unmatched: 11. CDR1 is DFQATT, CDR2 SNEGSKA, per germline (reference sequence). The CDR3 is made up of 18 amino acids. CDR3 DNA: TGCAGTGCTAGAGATAGTAGCGGGGGGGATCTACTAACAGATACGCAGTATTTT. As protein: CSARDSSGGDLLTDTQYF.

The gene calls are TRBV11-2 and TRBJ1-1; 7 bases fit TRBD1. The germline V gene encodes CDR1 SGHAT and CDR2 FQNNGV. The V segment lost 7 bases and the J segment 1 base; nucleotides outside the gene matches: 9. The CDR3 length is 15 residues. CDR3 bases: TGTGCCAGCAACAATCCGGACAGGAGGAACACTGAAGCTTTCTTT. Protein product: CASNNPDRRNTEAFF.

The rearrangement uses TRBV11-2 and TRBJ2-1, with 13 bases identical to TRBD2. Trimming at V came to 8 bases and at J to 8 bases, leaving 6 bases not matched to a gene. Germline V gene data show CDR1 as SGHAT and CDR2 as FQNNGV. There are 14 residues in the CDR3. CDR3 DNA sequence: TGTGCCAGCGAGACTAGCGGGGGGTGGTATGAGCAGTTCTTC. It encodes CASETSGGWYEQFF.

This clonotype was counted only a few times. The chain has TRBV19 and TRBJ1-2; D remains ambiguous. Trimming took off 8 bases at V and 8 bases at J, with 3 bases between the two ends. CDR3 length: 8 amino acids. Germline assignment: CDR1 LNHDA and CDR2 SQIVND (reference sequence). The CDR3 protein is CASEGYTF. The CDR3 DNA follows: TGTGCCAGTGAGGGCTACACCTTC.

The chain links TRBV12-3 or TRBV12-4 to TRBJ1-1, with D perhaps matching TRBD1 (6 bases). V gave up 5 bases and J gave up 1 base, with 17 bases separating them. This CDR3 comprises 16 residues. The DNA of the CDR3 is TGTGCCAGCAGTCCTCGGACAGCTGGGCGGAACACTGAAGCTTTCTTT. Amino acids: CASSPRTAGRNTEAFF.

The chain has TRBV27 and TRBJ2-5, with TRBD1 as a possible D gene (5 bases). Trimming left V 3 bases short and J 3 bases short, with 8 bases between. The CDR3 has 13 amino acids. Germline V CDR1 and CDR2: MNHEY, SMNVEV (reference sequence). Here the CDR3 DNA reads TGTGCCAGCAGTTTTAGGGGAAAAGAGACCCAGTACTTC. Encoded protein: CASSFRGKETQYF.

The chain carries TRBV15 and TRBJ1-2; TRBD1 might be the D (5 bases). Germline V gene sequence: CDR1 LNHNV, CDR2 YYDKDF (reference sequence). Trimming pared 1 base from V and 3 bases from J, leaving 18 bases between. This CDR3 is 17 amino acids long. DNA for the CDR3: TGTGCCACCAGCAGAGCCGGGGAGGGGTTGAGGGACTATGGCTACACCTTC. Amino acid sequence: CATSRAGEGLRDYGYTF.

The chain carries TRBV6-2 or TRBV6-3 and TRBJ2-5, with D possibly being TRBD1 (6 bases). Germline V gene lookup returns CDR1 MNHEY and CDR2 SVGEGT. V was trimmed by 6 bases and J by 2 bases, leaving 16 bases between them. This CDR3 has 15 amino acids. The CDR3 loop is CASSPVAGEQETQYF. The CDR3, as DNA: TGTGCCAGCAGCCCCGTGGCAGGGGAACAAGAGACCCAGTACTTC.

This clonotype came up many times. This chain connects TRBV11-2 to TRBJ2-5; a possible D gene is TRBD2 (5 bases). The CDR3 totals 15 residues. Germline CDR1 is SGHAT and CDR2 is FQNNGV. V lost 3 bases, J lost 2 bases, and 13 bases lay in between. CDR3 protein: CASSFVTGRQETQYF. CDR3 DNA: TGTGCCAGCAGCTTCGTCACTGGGAGACAAGAGACCCAGTACTTC.

The chain recombines TRBV7-9 with TRBJ1-1; a possible D gene is TRBD1 (5 bases). This CDR3 region has 18 residues. Germline assignment: CDR1 SEHNR and CDR2 FQNEAQ (reference sequence). V lost 4 bases and J lost 4, with 25 bases in between. The CDR3 nucleotides are TGTGCCAGCAGCTCCCCCTTGGACATTATCGGGTTCGGCACTGAAGCTTTCTTT. Its translation: CASSSPLDIIGFGTEAFF.

The chain employs TRBV5-6 and TRBJ2-6; unclear D gene. With 1 base removed from V and 2 bases from J, the gap between germline ends came to 10 bases. The CDR3 spans 16 residues. From germline, CDR1 is SGHDT and CDR2 YYEEEE. CDR3 coding DNA: TGTGCCAGCAGCTTGACGGTAACCCCTGGGGCCAACGTCCTGACTTTC. This gives the protein CASSLTVTPGANVLTF.

A few counts support this clonotype. The rearrangement uses TRBV6-5 and TRBJ2-7, with unresolved D. The V gene's germline CDR1 is MNHEY and CDR2 SVGAGI. This CDR3 is built from 13 residues. V was cut by 2 bases and J by 3 bases, with 8 bases left in between. The CDR3 DNA sequence: TGTGCCAGCAGTTACGGACGGTTCTACGAGCAGTACTTC. Its translation is CASSYGRFYEQYF.

This clonotype was seen at least ten times. The chain has TRBV11-2 and TRBJ2-5; TRBD2 is a possible D gene (6 bases). V lost 3 bases to trimming and J lost 4 bases, with 15 bases between them. The germline V gene encodes CDR1 SGHAT and CDR2 FQNNGV. There are 15 residues in the CDR3. The CDR3 nucleotides read TGTGCCAGCAGCTTCGACATAGCGGCACGAGAGACCCAGTACTTC. Translating gives CASSFDIAARETQYF.

This clonotype was recorded at least ten times. The chain recombines TRBV12-3 or TRBV12-4 with TRBJ1-2; 8 bases are a match to TRBD1. After removal of 6 bases from V and 10 bases from J, the junction contained 1 base not matched to a gene. CDR3 size: 10 residues. The CDR3 sequence is CASRGQVYTF. CDR3 bases: TGTGCCAGCAGGGGACAGGTCTACACCTTC.

In its sample, this clonotype was seen a few times. The chain employs TRBV6-5 and TRBJ2-2; TRBD1 matches 7 bases. Germline V gene sequence: CDR1 MNHEY, CDR2 SVGAGI. After removal of 7 bases from V and 4 bases from J, the junction contained 3 bases not matched to a gene. The CDR3 contains 13 residues. The CDR3, as DNA: TGTGCCAGCAAGGCAGGGGGCACCGGGGAGCTGTTTTTT. Its translation: CASKAGGTGELFF.

This sequence joins TRBV4-3 and TRBJ1-6, with D tentatively TRBD1 (6 bases). Germline CDR1 reads LGHNA; CDR2 reads YSLEER. The ends were cut back, 0 bases at V and 8 bases at J, with 14 bases in the middle. CDR3 size: 16 residues. Written as DNA, the CDR3 is TGCGCCAGCAGCCAAGATCTTAACAGGGTCTATTCACCCCTCCACTTT. Protein sequence: CASSQDLNRVYSPLHF.

This clonotype appeared many times. This sequence joins TRBV28 and TRBJ1-1; TRBD1 agrees at 9 bases. The CDR3 runs 17 residues. Trimming cost V 5 bases and J 5 bases; bases outside gene matches: 15. CDR1 is MDHEN, CDR2 SYDVKM, per germline. The CDR3, as DNA: TGTGCCAGCAGTCCCCCCGGGACAGGGTCTGGAGATACTGAAGCTTTCTTT. Protein product: CASSPPGTGSGDTEAFF. The variable domain in full, with the rest retrieved from reference TRBV28 and TRBJ1-1, is DVKVTQSSRYLVKRTGEKVFLECVQDMDHENMFWYRQDPGLGLRLIYFSYDVKMKEKGDIPEGYSVSREKKERFSLILESASTNQTSMYLCASSPPGTGSGDTEAFFGQGTRLTVV.

This clonotype has only a few counts. This sequence joins TRBV20-1 and TRBJ2-3; 7 nucleotides agree with TRBD1. V gave up 1 base and J gave up 3 bases; unmatched junction bases: 10. The CDR3 runs to 16 residues. Germline V gene lookup returns CDR1 DFQATT and CDR2 SNEGSKA (reference sequence). This CDR3 is CSARAIKTGWTDTQYF. CDR3 coding DNA: TGCAGTGCTAGAGCCATTAAGACAGGGTGGACAGATACGCAGTATTTT.